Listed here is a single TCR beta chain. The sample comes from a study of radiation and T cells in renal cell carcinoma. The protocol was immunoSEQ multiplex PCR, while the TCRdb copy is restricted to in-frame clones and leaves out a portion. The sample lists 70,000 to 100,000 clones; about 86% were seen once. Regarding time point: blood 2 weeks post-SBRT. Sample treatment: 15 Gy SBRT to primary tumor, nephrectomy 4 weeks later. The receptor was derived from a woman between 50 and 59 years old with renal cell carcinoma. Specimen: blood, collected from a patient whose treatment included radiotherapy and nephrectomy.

CDR3 protein: CASSLSTGLGETQYF. DNA for the CDR3: TGTGCCAGCAGCTTATCGACAGGGTTGGGAGAGACCCAGTACTTC. The chain links TRBV7-9 to TRBJ2-5, with 7 bases lining up with TRBD1. Germline V gives CDR1 SEHNR, CDR2 FQNEAQ (reference sequence). Trimming at V came to 2 bases and at J to 4 bases, leaving 7 bases not matched to a gene. The CDR3 is 15 amino acids. Full variable domain (rest looked up from reference TRBV7-9 and TRBJ2-5): DTGVSQNPRHKITKRGQNVTFRCDPISEHNRLYWYRQTLGQGPEFLTYFQNEAQLEKSRLLSDRFSAERPKGSFSTLEIQRTEQGDSAMYLCASSLSTGLGETQYFGPGTRLLVL.